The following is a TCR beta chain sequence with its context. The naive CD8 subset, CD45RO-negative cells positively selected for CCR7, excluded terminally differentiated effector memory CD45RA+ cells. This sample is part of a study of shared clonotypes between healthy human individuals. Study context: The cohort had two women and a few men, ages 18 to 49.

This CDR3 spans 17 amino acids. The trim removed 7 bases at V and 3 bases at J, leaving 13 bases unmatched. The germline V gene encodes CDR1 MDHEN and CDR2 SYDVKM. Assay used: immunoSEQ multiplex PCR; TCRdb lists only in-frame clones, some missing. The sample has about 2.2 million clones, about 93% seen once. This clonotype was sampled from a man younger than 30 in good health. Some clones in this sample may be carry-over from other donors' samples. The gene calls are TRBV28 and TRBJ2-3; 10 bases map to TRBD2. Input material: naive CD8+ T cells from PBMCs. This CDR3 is CASMGLAGAHETDTQYF. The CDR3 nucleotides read TGTGCCAGCATGGGCCTAGCGGGAGCCCACGAAACAGATACGCAGTATTTT.